This T cell receptor (beta chain) is from a study of cytomegalovirus exposure and HLA in healthy donors. General study findings and limits: The majority of TCR sequences were rare, yet some public TCRs appeared in many donors.

The CDR3 length is 13 residues. Deletions cut 4 bases from V and 8 bases from J, with 14 bases between. Germline V gene lookup returns CDR1 MNHEY and CDR2 SMNVEV (reference sequence). This table comes from immunoSEQ multiplex PCR, and its TCRdb copy is limited to in-frame clones, with some not included. The table lists fewer than 200,000 clones, approximately 87% of them singletons, with 1.4% in the top ten. Points on this clone: The antigen is not known.

The specimen sequenced was PBMCs. This receptor was taken from a woman aged 25 to 45 in good health and CMV-seronegative. The gene calls are TRBV27 and TRBJ1-2; the D gene is possibly TRBD1 (6 bases). The chain's CDR3 is CASSWMKGEGYTF. In DNA form, the CDR3 reads TGTGCCAGCAGTTGGATGAAGGGGGAAGGCTACACCTTC.